This T cell receptor (beta chain) was recovered during a study of T cells after posttransplantation cyclophosphamide. Assay used: immunoSEQ multiplex PCR; TCRdb lists only in-frame clones, some missing. This sample has around 7,000 clones and no singletons, with about 5.2% in the ten largest. Treatment was busulfan-fludarabine conditioning, a marrow graft, and cyclophosphamide on days +3 and +4. Unmatched junction bases numbered 7, after V lost 10 bases and J lost 0 bases. The germline gives CDR1 WNHNN, CDR2 SYGVQD (reference sequence). CDR3 length equals 16 residues. This sample comprised PBMCs, obtained after an allogeneic stem cell transplant with post-transplant cyclophosphamide. The V call is TRBV10-1, the J call TRBJ2-3, with 13 positions matching TRBD2. This TCR was sampled from a young adult male patient who received an allogeneic stem cell transplant from an unrelated donor, was CMV-positive, and had acute and chronic GVHD. The graft donor may have given rise to some T cells. DNA for the CDR3: TGCGCCACCTCCTCGGGACTAGCGGGAAGCACAGATACGCAGTATTTT. It specifies CATSSGLAGSTDTQYF.